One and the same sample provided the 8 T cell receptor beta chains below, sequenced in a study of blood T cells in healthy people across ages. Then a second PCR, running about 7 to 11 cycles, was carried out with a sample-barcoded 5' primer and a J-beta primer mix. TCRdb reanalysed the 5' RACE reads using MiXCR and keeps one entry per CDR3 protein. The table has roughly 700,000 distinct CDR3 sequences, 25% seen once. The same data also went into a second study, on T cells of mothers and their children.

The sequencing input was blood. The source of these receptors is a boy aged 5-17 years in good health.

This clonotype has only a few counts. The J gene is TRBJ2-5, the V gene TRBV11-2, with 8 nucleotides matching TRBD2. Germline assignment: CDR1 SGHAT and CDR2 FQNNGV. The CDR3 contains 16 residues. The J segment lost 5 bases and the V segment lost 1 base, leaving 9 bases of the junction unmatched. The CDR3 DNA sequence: TGTGCCAGCAGCTTAGGGAATATAGCGGGAACGGAGACCCAGTACTTC. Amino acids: CASSLGNIAGTETQYF.

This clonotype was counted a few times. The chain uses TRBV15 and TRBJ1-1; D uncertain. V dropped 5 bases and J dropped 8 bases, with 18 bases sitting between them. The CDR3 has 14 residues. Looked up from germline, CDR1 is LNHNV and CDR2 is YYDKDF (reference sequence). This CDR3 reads CATSETGYRTEAFF. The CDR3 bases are TGTGCCACCAGCGAGACGGGGTACCGCACAGAAGCTTTCTTT.

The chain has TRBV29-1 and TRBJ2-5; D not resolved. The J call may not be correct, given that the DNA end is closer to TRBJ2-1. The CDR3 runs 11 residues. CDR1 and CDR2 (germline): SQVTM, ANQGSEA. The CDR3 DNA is TGCAGCGCCCCGCTATCCAATGAGCAGTTCTTC. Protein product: CSAPLSNEQFF.

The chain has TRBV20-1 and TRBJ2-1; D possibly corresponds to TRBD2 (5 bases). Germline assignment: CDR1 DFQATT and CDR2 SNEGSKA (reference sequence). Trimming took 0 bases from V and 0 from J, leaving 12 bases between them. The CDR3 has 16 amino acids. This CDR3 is CSARDGQRSSYNEQFF. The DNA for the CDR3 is TGCAGTGCTAGAGATGGCCAGCGGAGCTCCTACAATGAGCAGTTCTTC.

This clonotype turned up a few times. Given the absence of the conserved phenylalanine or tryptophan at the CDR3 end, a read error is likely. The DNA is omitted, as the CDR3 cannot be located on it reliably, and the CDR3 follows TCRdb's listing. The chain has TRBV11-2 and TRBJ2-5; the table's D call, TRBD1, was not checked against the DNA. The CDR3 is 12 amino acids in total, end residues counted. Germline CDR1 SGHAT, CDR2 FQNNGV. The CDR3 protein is CASSVPPGTLTL.

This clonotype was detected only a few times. The CDR3 DNA sequence: TGTGCCAGCAGTTTTCTCGCCGGGGTGGAGGAAATCGAAGGCACAGATACGCAGTATTTT. Its translation: CASSFLAGVEEIEGTDTQYF. The rearrangement links TRBV28 to TRBJ2-3, with a weak D call TRBD2 (5 bases). The CDR3 covers 20 residues. CDR1 is MDHEN and CDR2 is SYDVKM in the germline V gene. Trimming took off 3 bases at V and 1 base at J, with 26 bases between the two ends.

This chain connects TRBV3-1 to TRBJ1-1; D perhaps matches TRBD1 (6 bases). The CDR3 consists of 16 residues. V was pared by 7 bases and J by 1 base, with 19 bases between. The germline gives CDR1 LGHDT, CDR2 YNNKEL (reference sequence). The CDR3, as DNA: TGTGCCAGCATCGGCCCGGGACACCTGGGGAACACTGAAGCTTTCTTT. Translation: CASIGPGHLGNTEAFF.

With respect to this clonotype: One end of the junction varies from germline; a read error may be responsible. CDR3 coding DNA: TGCAGCGTTTCACCGGGCGGCCTCTTC. Its translation: CSVSPGGLF. The chain uses TRBV29-1 and TRBJ2-5; the D is unclear. CDR1 SQVTM and CDR2 ANQGSEA come from the germline V gene. The CDR3 is 9 amino acids.